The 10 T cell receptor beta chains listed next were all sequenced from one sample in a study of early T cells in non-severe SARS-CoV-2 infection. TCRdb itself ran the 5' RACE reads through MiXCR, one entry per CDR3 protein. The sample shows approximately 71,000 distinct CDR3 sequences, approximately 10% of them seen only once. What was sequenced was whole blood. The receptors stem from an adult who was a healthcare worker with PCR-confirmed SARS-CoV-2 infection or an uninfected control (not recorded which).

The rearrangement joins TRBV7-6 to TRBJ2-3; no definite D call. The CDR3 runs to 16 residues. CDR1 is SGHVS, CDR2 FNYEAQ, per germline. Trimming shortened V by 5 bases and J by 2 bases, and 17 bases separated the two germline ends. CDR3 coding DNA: TGTGCCAGCAGCCCACCCCCCGCGTCCCTCACAGATACGCAGTATTTT. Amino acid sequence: CASSPPPASLTDTQYF.

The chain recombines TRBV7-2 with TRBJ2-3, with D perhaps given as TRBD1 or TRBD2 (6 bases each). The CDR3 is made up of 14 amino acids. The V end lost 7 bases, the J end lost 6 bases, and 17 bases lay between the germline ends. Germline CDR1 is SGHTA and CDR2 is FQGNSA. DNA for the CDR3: TGTGCCAGCAACCGGCTAGGGGGGCCGGATACGCAGTATTTT. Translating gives CASNRLGGPDTQYF. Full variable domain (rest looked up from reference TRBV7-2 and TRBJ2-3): GAGVSQSPSNKVTEKGKDVELRCDPISGHTALYWYRQSLGQGLEFLIYFQGNSAPDKSGLPSDRFSAERTGGSVSTLTIQRTQQEDSAVYLCASNRLGGPDTQYFGPGTRLTVL.

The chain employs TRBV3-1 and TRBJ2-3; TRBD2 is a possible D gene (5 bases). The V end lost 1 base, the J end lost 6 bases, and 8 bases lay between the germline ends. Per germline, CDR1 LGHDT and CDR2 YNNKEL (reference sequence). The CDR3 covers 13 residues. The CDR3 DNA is TGTGCCAGCAGCCAAGCGGGGTCCGATACGCAGTATTTT. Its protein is CASSQAGSDTQYF.

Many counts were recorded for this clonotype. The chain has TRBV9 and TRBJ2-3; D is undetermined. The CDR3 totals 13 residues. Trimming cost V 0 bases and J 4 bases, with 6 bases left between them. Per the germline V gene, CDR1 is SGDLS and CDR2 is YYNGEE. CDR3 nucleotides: TGTGCCAGCAGCGTAGGGCCAGCAGATACGCAGTATTTT. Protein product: CASSVGPADTQYF. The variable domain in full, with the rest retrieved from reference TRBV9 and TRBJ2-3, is DSGVTQTPKHLITATGQRVTLRCSPRSGDLSVYWYQQSLDQGLQFLIQYYNGEERAKGNILERFSAQQFPDLHSELNLSSLELGDSALYFCASSVGPADTQYFGPGTRLTVL.

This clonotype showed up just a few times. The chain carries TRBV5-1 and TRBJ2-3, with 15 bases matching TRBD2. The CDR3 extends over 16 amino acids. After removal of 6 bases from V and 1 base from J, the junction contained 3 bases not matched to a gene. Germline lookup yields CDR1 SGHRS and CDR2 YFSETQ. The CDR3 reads CASTGTSGRRTDTQYF. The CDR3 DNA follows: TGCGCCAGCACCGGGACTAGCGGGAGGCGCACAGATACGCAGTATTTT.

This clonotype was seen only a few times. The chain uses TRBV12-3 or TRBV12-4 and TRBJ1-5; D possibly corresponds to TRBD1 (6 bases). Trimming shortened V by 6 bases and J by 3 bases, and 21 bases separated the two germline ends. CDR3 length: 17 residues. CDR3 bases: TGTGCCAGCAGGCCCGGGGGGCTGTCCGAACTCAATCAGCCCCAGCATTTT. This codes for CASRPGGLSELNQPQHF.

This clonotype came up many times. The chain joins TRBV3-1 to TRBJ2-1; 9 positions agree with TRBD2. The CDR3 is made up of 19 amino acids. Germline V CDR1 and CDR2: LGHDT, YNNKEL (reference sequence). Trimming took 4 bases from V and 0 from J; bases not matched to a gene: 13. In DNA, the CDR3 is TGTGCCAGCAGCCCGCTCGCGGGAGGGACGAAAAGCTCCTACAATGAGCAGTTCTTC. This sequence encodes CASSPLAGGTKSSYNEQFF.

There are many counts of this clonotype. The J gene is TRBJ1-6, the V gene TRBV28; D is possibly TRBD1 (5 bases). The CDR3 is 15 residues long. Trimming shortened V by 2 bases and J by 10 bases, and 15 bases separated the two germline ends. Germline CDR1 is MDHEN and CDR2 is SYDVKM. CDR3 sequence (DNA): TGTGCCAGCAGTTTACCGCGGCAGGGAGACTCACCCCTCCACTTT. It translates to CASSLPRQGDSPLHF.

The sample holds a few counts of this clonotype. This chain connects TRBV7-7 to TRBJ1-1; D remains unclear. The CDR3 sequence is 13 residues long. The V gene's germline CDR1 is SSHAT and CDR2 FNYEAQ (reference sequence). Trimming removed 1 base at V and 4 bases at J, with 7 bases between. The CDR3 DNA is TGTGCCAGCAGCTTAGAATACACCACTGAAGCTTTCTTT. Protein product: CASSLEYTTEAFF.

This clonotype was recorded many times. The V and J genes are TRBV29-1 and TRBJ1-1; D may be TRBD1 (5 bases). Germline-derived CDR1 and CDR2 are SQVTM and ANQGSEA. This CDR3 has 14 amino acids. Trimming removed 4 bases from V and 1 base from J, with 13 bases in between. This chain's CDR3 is CSVAQGWRNTEAFF. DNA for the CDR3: TGCAGCGTTGCCCAGGGCTGGAGGAACACTGAAGCTTTCTTT.